One sample yielded the 32 T cell receptor beta chains listed below, sequenced in a study of CD4 T cells in relation to SARS-CoV-2 and coronaviruses. What these receptors recognize is not known. The repertoire was sequenced with immunoSEQ multiplex PCR; TCRdb's copy has only in-frame clones and lacks some. The sample contains about 36,000 clones, approximately 80% of which appear only once. The specimen sequenced was memory CD4+ T cells from PBMCs, cultured in vitro. All receptors derive from an adult with COVID-19.

The CDR3 reads CASSSPLGRGANVLTF. As DNA, the CDR3 is TGTGCCAGCAGCTCCCCTTTAGGGCGAGGGGCCAACGTCCTGACTTTC. The chain is built from TRBV3-1 (or the pseudogene TRBV3-2) and TRBJ2-6; D remains ambiguous. The CDR3 contains 16 residues. Germline V gives CDR1 LGHDT, CDR2 YNNKEL (reference sequence). V was trimmed by 5 bases and J by 4 bases, leaving 15 bases between them.

The chain links TRBV7-2 to TRBJ2-7, with 8 nucleotides matching TRBD2. The CDR3 consists of 14 residues. Germline loops: CDR1 SGHTA, CDR2 FQGNSA. Trimming cost V 5 bases and J 12 bases; bases outside gene matches: 15. The CDR3 loop is CASSPQSSGSRAYF. Written as DNA, the CDR3 is TGTGCCAGCAGCCCGCAATCGAGCGGGAGTCGGGCGTACTTC.

This chain uses TRBV24-1 with TRBJ2-1; maybe TRBD2 (5 bases). The germline gives CDR1 KGHDR, CDR2 SFDVKD. Between the trimmed V and J ends, which lost 1 base and 0 bases, there was a span of 9 bases. The CDR3 sequence is 16 residues long. The CDR3 sequence: CATSDFQAASYNEQFF. The CDR3 nucleotides are TGTGCCACCAGTGATTTCCAAGCGGCCTCCTACAATGAGCAGTTCTTC.

The CDR3 spells CASSTNRGSNEKLFF. CDR3 DNA: TGTGCCAGTAGCACTAACAGGGGATCGAATGAAAAACTGTTTTTT. This chain connects TRBV19 to TRBJ1-4, with 7 bases fitting TRBD1. CDR3 size: 15 residues. In germline, CDR1 is LNHDA, CDR2 SQIVND (reference sequence). V lost 6 bases and J lost 5; bases outside the gene matches: 9.

J is TRBJ2-6 and V is TRBV7-3; 10 bases are a match to TRBD1. Germline-derived CDR1 and CDR2 are SGHTA and FQGTGA. There are 18 residues in the CDR3. Unmatched junction bases numbered 9, after V lost 5 bases and J lost 2 bases. The CDR3 DNA is TGTGCCAGCAGCACTATACCGGGACAGGGGACTGGGGCCAACGTCCTGACTTTC. It translates to CASSTIPGQGTGANVLTF. Using reference TRBV7-3 and TRBJ2-6 for the parts outside the CDR3, the full variable domain is GAGVSQTPSNKVTEKGKYVELRCDPISGHTALYWYRQSLGQGPEFLIYFQGTGAADDSGLPNDRFFAVRPEGSVSTLKIQRTERGDSAVYLCASSTIPGQGTGANVLTFGAGSRLTVL.

The chain recombines TRBV6-6 with TRBJ1-4; D call uncertain. Trimming left V 4 bases short and J 7 bases short, with 13 bases between. This CDR3 is built from 14 residues. The germline gives CDR1 MNHNY, CDR2 SVGAGI (reference sequence). For the CDR3, the DNA is TGTGCCAGCAGTTTAATTCGAGCAGGTGAAAAACTGTTTTTT. The encoded protein is CASSLIRAGEKLFF.

The genes are TRBV15 and TRBJ1-6; a possible D gene is TRBD1 (5 bases). The germline gives CDR1 LNHNV, CDR2 YYDKDF (reference sequence). Trimming took 3 bases from V and 7 from J, leaving 10 bases between them. The CDR3 totals 14 residues. This CDR3 is CATSRTAENSPLHF. The CDR3 DNA reads as TGTGCCACCAGCAGGACAGCTGAAAATTCACCCCTCCACTTT. Supplemented by reference TRBV15 and TRBJ1-6, the full variable domain reads DAMVIQNPRYQVTQFGKPVTLSCSQTLNHNVMYWYQQKSSQAPKLLFHYYDKDFNNEADTPDNFQSRRPNTSFCFLDIRSPGLGDTAMYLCATSRTAENSPLHFGNGTRLTVT.

The chain carries TRBV6-1 and TRBJ2-1, with D unclear. This CDR3 spans 14 amino acids. Germline CDR1 MNHNS, CDR2 SASEGT. V shed 1 base and J shed 4 bases, with 8 bases lying between them. The DNA for the CDR3 is TGTGCCAGCAGTGAAGGGTATTCTTACAATGAGCAGTTCTTC. Translated: CASSEGYSYNEQFF.

V is TRBV28 and J is TRBJ1-5; 9 bases are a match to TRBD1. The CDR3 has 15 residues. J lost 2 bases, V lost 5 bases, and 4 bases had no gene match. Germline values: CDR1 MDHEN, CDR2 SYDVKM. CDR3 bases: TGTGCCAGCAGTAGGACAGGGGCTGGCAATCAGCCCCAGCATTTT. Translating it yields CASSRTGAGNQPQHF.

The chain combines TRBV5-1 with TRBJ2-5, with D maybe TRBD2 (5 bases). The germline CDR1 and CDR2 sequences are SGHRS and YFSETQ. This CDR3 region has 13 residues. Trimming removed 4 bases at V and 0 bases at J, with 7 bases between. CDR3 sequence: CASSRRDQETQYF. The CDR3 nucleotides read TGCGCCAGCAGCCGGCGGGACCAAGAGACCCAGTACTTC.

The chain uses TRBV10-3 and TRBJ2-7; 11 bases are a match to TRBD1. CDR3 length equals 15 residues. V lost 3 bases to trimming and J lost 3 bases; unmatched junction nucleotides: 4. CDR1 ENHRY and CDR2 SYGVKD come from the germline V gene. The CDR3 sequence is CAISDTGTGGYEQYF. DNA of the CDR3: TGTGCCATCAGTGATACCGGGACAGGGGGCTACGAGCAGTACTTC.

The chain recombines TRBV10-3 with TRBJ2-7, with 9 positions matching TRBD2. In germline, CDR1 is ENHRY, CDR2 SYGVKD. This CDR3 region has 16 residues. The V gene end was trimmed by 3 bases and the J gene end by 2 bases; junction bases not matched to a gene: 8. Written as DNA, the CDR3 is TGTGCCATCAGTGATGGGCTAGCGGGACCAGCCTACGAGCAGTACTTC. Translated: CAISDGLAGPAYEQYF.

The chain is built from TRBV9 and TRBJ2-1, with unresolved D. V was shortened by 0 bases and J by 1 base, with 17 bases between the two germline ends. The CDR3 has 18 amino acids. Germline assignment: CDR1 SGDLS and CDR2 YYNGEE. CDR3 sequence (DNA): TGTGCCAGCAGCGTAGGGATGGGGTCCAGCGCGTCCTACAATGAGCAGTTCTTC. Residues: CASSVGMGSSASYNEQFF. The full variable domain, rest sourced from reference TRBV9 and TRBJ2-1, is DSGVTQTPKHLITATGQRVTLRCSPRSGDLSVYWYQQSLDQGLQFLIQYYNGEERAKGNILERFSAQQFPDLHSELNLSSLELGDSALYFCASSVGMGSSASYNEQFFGPGTRLTVL.

This clone has only one observation. V is TRBV7-8 and J is TRBJ2-5; D is possibly TRBD2 (5 bases). Germline CDR1 SGHVS, CDR2 FQNEAQ. The CDR3 is made up of 15 amino acids. Deletions cut 0 bases from V and 2 bases from J, with 10 bases between. CDR3 sequence reads: CASSLARAAQETQYF. CDR3 coding DNA: TGTGCCAGCAGCTTAGCGCGGGCAGCTCAAGAGACCCAGTACTTC.

The sample holds a few counts of this clone. This rearrangement joins TRBV30 to TRBJ2-7; 10 nucleotides line up with TRBD1. Germline assignment: CDR1 GTSNPN and CDR2 SVGIG (reference sequence). The V and J ends lost 3 bases and 4 bases, in that order; junction bases with no gene match: 3. The CDR3 loop spans 13 amino acids. The DNA of the CDR3 is TGTGCCTGGAGGGACAGGGGGACGTACGAGCAGTACTTC. Amino acid sequence: CAWRDRGTYEQYF.

This chain joins TRBV7-2 and TRBJ2-5; TRBD2 matches 9 bases. This CDR3 comprises 14 residues. J gave up 5 bases and V 5 bases, and 6 bases lay outside the gene matches. Germline CDR1 reads SGHTA; CDR2 reads FQGNSA. CDR3 bases: TGTGCCAGCAGCCTTAGCGGGAGTGAGGAGACCCAGTACTTC. It codes for CASSLSGSEETQYF.

This chain uses TRBV7-6 with TRBJ2-3; maybe TRBD2 (5 bases). The CDR3 has 15 amino acids. Germline assignment: CDR1 SGHVS and CDR2 FNYEAQ. The ends were cut back, 1 base at V and 1 base at J, with 9 bases in the middle. DNA for the CDR3: TGTGCCAGCAGCTTAGGAGGGTCCCGCACAGATACGCAGTATTTT. Amino acids: CASSLGGSRTDTQYF. Looking up the rest from reference TRBV7-6 and TRBJ2-3 gives the full variable domain: GAGVSQSPRYKVTKRGQDVALRCDPISGHVSLYWYRQALGQGPEFLTYFNYEAQQDKSGLPNDRFSAERPEGSISTLTIQRTEQRDSAMYRCASSLGGSRTDTQYFGPGTRLTVL.

The genes are TRBV27 and TRBJ1-6; possible D gene TRBD1, 5 bases. CDR1 and CDR2 from the germline V gene are MNHEY and SMNVEV (reference sequence). This CDR3 spans 15 amino acids. V was cut by 6 bases and J by 6 bases, with 15 bases left in between. The CDR3 loop reads CASRVGTGGNSPLHF. CDR3 coding DNA: TGTGCCAGCAGAGTGGGAACAGGCGGTAATTCACCCCTCCACTTT.

This clone was detected a few times. This chain links TRBV2 with TRBJ2-6; TRBD2 matches 7 bases. The trim removed 1 base at V and 3 bases at J, leaving 0 bases unmatched. The CDR3 has 15 residues. Germline CDR1 is SNHLY and CDR2 is FYNNEI. CDR3 DNA sequence: TGTGCCAGCAGTGAAGTAGCGGGTGGGGCCAACGTCCTGACTTTC. Translated, it gives CASSEVAGGANVLTF.

Written as DNA, the CDR3 is TGTGCCAGCGGACTAGCGGGAGAGACCCAGTACTTC. Protein sequence: CASGLAGETQYF. V and J are TRBV3-1 (or the pseudogene TRBV3-2) and TRBJ2-5; 11 positions agree with TRBD2. Germline CDR1 reads LGHDT; CDR2 reads YNNKEL (reference sequence). V shed 8 bases, J shed 4 bases, and the junction held 0 bases outside the gene matches. This CDR3 has 12 residues.

The rearrangement links TRBV10-3 to TRBJ2-1; perhaps TRBD2 as D (5 bases). This CDR3 region has 16 residues. In germline, CDR1 is ENHRY, CDR2 SYGVKD. The V end was cut by 0 bases, the J end by 4 bases, with 13 bases between. In nucleotides, the CDR3 is TGTGCCATCAGTGAGTCCCCCCTAGCCCCGTACAATGAGCAGTTCTTC. It codes for CAISESPLAPYNEQFF.

The rearrangement links TRBV10-3 to TRBJ2-7; TRBD2 is a possible D gene (5 bases). CDR3 size: 14 residues. V lost 6 bases and J lost 2, with 14 bases in between. The germline V gene encodes CDR1 ENHRY and CDR2 SYGVKD. The CDR3 is CAIRKLADTYEQYF. The CDR3 DNA reads TGTGCCATCAGGAAGCTAGCTGATACCTACGAGCAGTACTTC.

This rearrangement joins TRBV6-2 or TRBV6-3 to TRBJ1-1, with 10 bases matching TRBD1. CDR1 is MNHEY, CDR2 SVGEGT, per germline. Trimming at V came to 6 bases and at J to 4 bases, leaving 5 bases not matched to a gene. The CDR3 has 14 amino acids. CDR3 sequence: CASSGQGVSTEAFF. CDR3 coding DNA: TGTGCCAGCAGCGGACAGGGGGTTAGCACTGAAGCTTTCTTT.

V is TRBV29-1 and J is TRBJ2-5, with D perhaps matching TRBD2 (5 bases). Germline CDR1 reads SQVTM; CDR2 reads ANQGSEA. The CDR3 is 13 amino acids. V dropped 1 base and J dropped 10 bases, with 16 bases sitting between them. The DNA of the CDR3 is TGCAGCGTTGAAGTATTTGGCAGTCGGGGCCAGTACTTC. It specifies CSVEVFGSRGQYF.

The chain uses TRBV10-2 and TRBJ2-6, with 8 bases lining up with TRBD2. CDR3 length: 21 amino acids. V was clipped by 3 bases and J by 0 bases; unmatched bases: 16. Looked up from germline, CDR1 is WSHSY and CDR2 is SAAADI. The CDR3 loop is CASSDFVAGLAGTSGANVLTF. In nucleotides, the CDR3 is TGCGCCAGCAGTGATTTCGTAGCCGGCCTAGCGGGCACCTCTGGGGCCAACGTCCTGACTTTC.

The chain is built from TRBV18 and TRBJ2-5; 7 nucleotides line up with TRBD2. The junction had 5 bases not matched to a gene; V was cut back by 2 bases and J by 5 bases. The germline V gene has CDR1 KGHSH and CDR2 LQKENI. This CDR3 has 14 residues. The CDR3 spells CASSPKWGGETQYF. In DNA form, the CDR3 reads TGTGCCAGCTCACCAAAGTGGGGAGGGGAGACCCAGTACTTC.

The chain joins TRBV5-1 to TRBJ1-2; tentative D call: TRBD1 (5 bases). Per the germline V gene, CDR1 is SGHRS and CDR2 is YFSETQ. Trimming took off 4 bases at V and 1 base at J, with 11 bases between the two ends. There are 14 residues in the CDR3. CDR3 sequence reads: CASSRSGGNYGYTF. CDR3 DNA sequence: TGCGCCAGCAGCCGTTCCGGGGGTAACTATGGCTACACCTTC.

Only a few counts were recorded for this clone. This rearrangement joins TRBV7-9 to TRBJ1-1; D call uncertain. There are 11 residues in the CDR3. Trimming stripped 5 bases from V and 9 bases from J, with 10 bases between. Germline V gene data show CDR1 as SEHNR and CDR2 as FQNEAQ (reference sequence). The DNA of the CDR3 is TGTGCCAGCAGCAACCGGGCTCAAGCTTTCTTT. It yields the protein CASSNRAQAFF.

This clone was seen once. The rearrangement joins TRBV27 to TRBJ2-2; 9 bases fit TRBD2. Germline CDR1 is MNHEY and CDR2 is SMNVEV (reference sequence). V was clipped by 5 bases and J by 4 bases; unmatched bases: 14. The CDR3 contains 18 residues. DNA of the CDR3: TGTGCCAGCAGTGGACTCCGTAGCGGGAGAGACGGCACCGGGGAGCTGTTTTTT. Translated: CASSGLRSGRDGTGELFF.

This chain uses TRBV15 with TRBJ2-5, with D hard to call. Trimming pared 4 bases from V and 1 base from J, leaving 7 bases between. CDR3 length: 13 amino acids. Germline CDR1 reads LNHNV; CDR2 reads YYDKDF (reference sequence). Here the CDR3 reads CATSTQSQETQYF. The CDR3 DNA reads TGTGCCACCAGCACCCAATCCCAAGAGACCCAGTACTTC. The full variable domain, completed using reference TRBV15 and TRBJ2-5, is DAMVIQNPRYQVTQFGKPVTLSCSQTLNHNVMYWYQQKSSQAPKLLFHYYDKDFNNEADTPDNFQSRRPNTSFCFLDIRSPGLGDTAMYLCATSTQSQETQYFGPGTRLLVL.

The gene calls are TRBV20-1 and TRBJ1-2, with D unclear. The germline V and J ends were trimmed by 0 bases and 12 bases, with 5 bases remaining between them. In germline, CDR1 is DFQATT, CDR2 SNEGSKA (reference sequence). CDR3 length: 9 residues. The CDR3 nucleotides are TGCAGTGCTAGAGATTCTCACACCTTC. Its protein is CSARDSHTF.

The chain couples TRBV16 to TRBJ2-5; 12 bases are shared with TRBD1. There are 15 residues in the CDR3. Germline V gives CDR1 KGHSY, CDR2 FQNENV. V shed 3 bases, J shed 7 bases, and the junction held 6 bases outside the gene matches. The DNA of the CDR3 is TGTGCCAGCAGCCAGGGGACAGGGGGCGACCCGACCCAGTACTTC. It yields the protein CASSQGTGGDPTQYF.